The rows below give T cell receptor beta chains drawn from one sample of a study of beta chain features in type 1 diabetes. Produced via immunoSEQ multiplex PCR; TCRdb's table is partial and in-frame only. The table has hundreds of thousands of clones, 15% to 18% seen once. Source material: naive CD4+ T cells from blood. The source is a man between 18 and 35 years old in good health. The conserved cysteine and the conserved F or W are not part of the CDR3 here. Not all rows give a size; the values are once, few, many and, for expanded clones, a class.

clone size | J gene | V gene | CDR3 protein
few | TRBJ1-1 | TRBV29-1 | SVNRGPTEAF
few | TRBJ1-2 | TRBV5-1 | ASSTLDSPYGYT
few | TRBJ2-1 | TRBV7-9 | ASSSIAGHTYNEQF
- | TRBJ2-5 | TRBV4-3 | ASSQVPTETQY
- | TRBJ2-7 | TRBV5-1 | ASSLGPPSYEQY
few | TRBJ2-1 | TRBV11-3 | ASSLGGARSSYNEQF
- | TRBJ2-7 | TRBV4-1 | ASSAPRGEQY
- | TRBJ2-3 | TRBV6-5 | ASSYSPGRDTQY
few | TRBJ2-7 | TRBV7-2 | ASSLAPVVREQY
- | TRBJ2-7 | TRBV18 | ASSPSQGNQY
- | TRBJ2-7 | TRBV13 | ASSLRSLATGRHHEQY
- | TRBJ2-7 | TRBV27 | ASSSRGLSSYEQY
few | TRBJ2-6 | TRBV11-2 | ASSPLSGANVLT
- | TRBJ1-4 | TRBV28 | ASSLSGINEEKLF
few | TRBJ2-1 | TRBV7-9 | ASSSINNEQF
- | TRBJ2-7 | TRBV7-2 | ASSPSPSQGGNEQY
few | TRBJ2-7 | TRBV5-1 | ASSRTGSYEQY
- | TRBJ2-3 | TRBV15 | ATSRGGVAGTSTDTQY
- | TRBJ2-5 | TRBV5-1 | ASSLGGRETQY
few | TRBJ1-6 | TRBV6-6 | ASTPGWVYNSPLH
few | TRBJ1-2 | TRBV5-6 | ASSPDSNYGYT
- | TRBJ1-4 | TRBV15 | ATSRDGLSLF
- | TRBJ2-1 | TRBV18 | ASSPLQGSNEQF
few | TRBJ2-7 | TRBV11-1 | ASSLGGQLSSYEQY
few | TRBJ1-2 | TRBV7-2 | ASSPSYGYT
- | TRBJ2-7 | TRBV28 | ASSPGQITYEQY
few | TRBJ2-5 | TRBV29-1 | SVEGGTSGSRQETQY
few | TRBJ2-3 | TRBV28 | ASSFETWVGTDTQY
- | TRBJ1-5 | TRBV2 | ASIRDGPNQPQH
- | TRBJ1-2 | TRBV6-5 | ASSSRGGSLGYGYT